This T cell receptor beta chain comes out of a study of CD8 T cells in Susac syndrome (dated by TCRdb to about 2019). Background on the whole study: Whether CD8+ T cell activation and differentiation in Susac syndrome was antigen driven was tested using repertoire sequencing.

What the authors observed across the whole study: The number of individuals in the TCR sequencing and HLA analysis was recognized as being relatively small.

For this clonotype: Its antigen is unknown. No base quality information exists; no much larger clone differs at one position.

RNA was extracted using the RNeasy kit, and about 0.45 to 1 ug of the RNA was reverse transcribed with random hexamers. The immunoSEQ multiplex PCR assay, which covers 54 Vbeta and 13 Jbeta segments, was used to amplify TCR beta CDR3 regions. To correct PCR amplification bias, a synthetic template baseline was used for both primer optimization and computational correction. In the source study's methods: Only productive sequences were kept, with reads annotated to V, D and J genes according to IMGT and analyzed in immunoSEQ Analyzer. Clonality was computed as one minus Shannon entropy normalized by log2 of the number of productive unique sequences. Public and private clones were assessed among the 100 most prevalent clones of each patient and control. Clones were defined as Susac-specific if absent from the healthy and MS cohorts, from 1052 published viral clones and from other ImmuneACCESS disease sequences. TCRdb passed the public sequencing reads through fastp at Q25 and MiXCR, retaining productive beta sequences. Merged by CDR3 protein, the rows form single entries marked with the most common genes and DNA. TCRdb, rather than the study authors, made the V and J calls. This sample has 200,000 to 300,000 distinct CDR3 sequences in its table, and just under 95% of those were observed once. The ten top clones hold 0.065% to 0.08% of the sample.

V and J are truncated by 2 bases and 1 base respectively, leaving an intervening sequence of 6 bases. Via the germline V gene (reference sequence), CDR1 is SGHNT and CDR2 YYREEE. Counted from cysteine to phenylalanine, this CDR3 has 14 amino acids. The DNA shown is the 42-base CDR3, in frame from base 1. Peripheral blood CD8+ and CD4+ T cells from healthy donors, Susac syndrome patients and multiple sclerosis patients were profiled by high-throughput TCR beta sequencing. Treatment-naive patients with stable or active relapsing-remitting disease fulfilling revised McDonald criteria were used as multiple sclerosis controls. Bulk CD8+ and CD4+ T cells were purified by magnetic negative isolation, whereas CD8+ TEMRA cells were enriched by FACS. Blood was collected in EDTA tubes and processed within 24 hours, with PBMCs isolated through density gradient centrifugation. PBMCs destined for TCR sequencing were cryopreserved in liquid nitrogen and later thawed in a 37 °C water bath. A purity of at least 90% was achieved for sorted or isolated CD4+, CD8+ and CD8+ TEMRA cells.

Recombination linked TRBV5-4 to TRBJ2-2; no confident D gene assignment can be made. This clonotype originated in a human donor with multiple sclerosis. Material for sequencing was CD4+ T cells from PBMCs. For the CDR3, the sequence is CASSFNRNTGELFF. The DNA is TGTGCCAGCAGCTTTAACAGGAACACCGGGGAGCTGTTTTTT. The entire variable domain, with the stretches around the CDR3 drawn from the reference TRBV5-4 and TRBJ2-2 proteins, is ETGVTQSPTHLIKTRGQQVTLRCSSQSGHNTVSWYQQALGQGPQFIFQYYREEENGRGNFPPRFSGLQFPNYSSELNVNALELDDSALYLCASSFNRNTGELFFGEGSRLTVL.